The clone carrying this TCR beta chain was recorded at least ten times. Its antigen is as yet unknown. V shed 2 bases and J shed 4 bases, with 12 bases lying between them. The CDR3 covers 14 residues. In germline, CDR1 is SGHRS, CDR2 YFSETQ. This sample was included in a study of T-cell memory formation after mild COVID-19. Across the study: TCR clusters were mostly confined to one donor each. Study-level results: In pre-infection memory, a portion of responding clones appeared, which suggested that cross-reactive memory joined.

A single record per CDR3 protein comes from TCRdb applying MiXCR to the 5' RACE reads. The sample records more than 300,000 distinct CDR3 sequences, roughly an eighth being singletons. The receptor comes from a man aged 18 to 30 who had mild COVID-19 (a few samples of this study predate the infection). Cell type and time point are not known. What was sequenced was PBMCs or a T cell subset sorted from them (not recorded which). The rearrangement uses TRBV5-1 and TRBJ1-2; perhaps TRBD1 as D (5 bases). CDR3 region: CASSFGGSGYGYTF. Here the CDR3 DNA reads TGCGCCAGCAGCTTTGGGGGGAGTGGCTATGGCTACACCTTC.